The T cell receptor (beta chain) described here comes from a study of blood T cell repertoires in COVID-19. Germline-derived CDR1 and CDR2 are MNHEY and SMNVEV (reference sequence). Trimming left V 5 bases short and J 3 bases short, with 11 bases between. The CDR3 is 13 residues long. In the original analysis: Cell counts per sample came from amplifying reference gene primers. Libraries were prepared by immunoSEQ multiplex PCR; TCRdb keeps only in-frame clonotypes and omits some of them. V, J and clone size reflect that table, while D and trimming were determined from the DNA. The sample yields 52,000 or so clones, more than 70% seen once.

The sequence derives from a man aged 55 to 70 with active COVID-19. The chain combines TRBV27 with TRBJ2-7; D gene ambiguous. The sequenced sample was peripheral blood. The CDR3 DNA reads TGTGCCAGCAGTCCCGGGTTTTACTACGAGCAGTACTTC. The encoded protein is CASSPGFYYEQYF.